These T cell receptor beta chains were read from a single sample in a study of shared clonotypes between healthy human individuals. Measured with immunoSEQ multiplex PCR; TCRdb has only the in-frame clones, and not every one. Counted here are 2 million to 2.5 million clones, roughly 90% occurring once; the ten biggest clones make up 0.37%. The source material was naive CD4+ T cells from PBMCs. The source is a man younger than 35 in good health. Some clones in this sample may be carry-over from other donors' samples. The CDR3 runs from the conserved cysteine through the conserved F or W.

CASSTSGLYNEQFF	14	TRBV5-1
CASSLGPGHSEGETQYF	17	TRBV28
CASSQPLGQSTDTQYF	16	TRBV4-2
CASSPGGEQFF	11	TRBV27
CASSRQSDSVQYQPQHF	17	TRBV19
CASSLRTAGTGELFF	15	TRBV28
CASVLAGGADTQYF	14	TRBV27
CASSPLTWSAVSNQPQHF	18	TRBV18
CASSRDRTDTQYF	13	TRBV5-4
CASSSDLLYTLSGNTIYF	18	TRBV18
CASSLGQSLRNGYTF	15	TRBV28
CASSPGPPYEQYF	13	TRBV5-1
CASSSPHGAFSTDTQYF	17	TRBV28
CASSRHEETQYF	12	TRBV14
CATSTSTAPYYEQYF	15	TRBV15
CASSLAVQDTQYF	13	TRBV5-6
CASSPTGRSYEQYF	14	TRBV4-1
CASSLEAGGETQYF	14	TRBV7-9
CASSPNRYEQYF	12	TRBV18
CASLEGQETQYF	12	TRBV7-9
CASRRDLLYEQYF	13	TRBV5-4
CASSPRAGAFTF	12	TRBV28
CASSPSGISSYEQYF	15	TRBV18
CASSFLDREVGGYTF	15	TRBV5-8
CSVEAREQETQYF	13	TRBV29-1
CASSLLGRSLGAEQFF	16	TRBV7-9
CASSLGGVVVSNYGYTF	17	TRBV7-9
CASSLGAGSYYNEQFF	16	TRBV28
CASSSGAQKSPLHF	14	TRBV27
CASSMKTGNYGYTF	14	TRBV7-2
CASNTGTGYSNQPQHF	16	TRBV19
CAWYRGLNTGELFF	14	TRBV30
CASSLNRYFGNTIYF	15	TRBV11-2
CASSYQASHAATQYF	15	TRBV6-6
CASSESIWAEQFF	13	TRBV6-1
CASSLAGTGDFQRYTF	16	TRBV7-9
CASSLYPGNNSPLHF	15	TRBV5-4
CASSPDRGNYSPLHF	15	TRBV2
CASSPRTGAGELFF	14	TRBV9
CASSLVGGMNTEAFF	15	TRBV5-1
CASSTRAETQYF	12	TRBV19
CASSPYQGPDTQYF	14	TRBV4-2
CASSGGGLSTDTQYF	15	TRBV5-4
CASSIGVETQYF	12	TRBV19
CASSAGTGGDQPQHF	15	TRBV9
CASSPDVTGGRNEQFF	16	TRBV5-1
CASSSELAGVSYEQYF	16	TRBV7-2
CSALTGTVDSGANVLTF	17	TRBV29-1
CASSLVDNQPQHF	13	TRBV11-2
CASSVVGELGTGELFF	16	TRBV9
CASSSRTSPTGELFF	15	TRBV7-3
CASSPGGAGGIGELFF	16	TRBV5-4
CASSPPWTRVDEQYF	15	TRBV7-8